This T cell receptor beta chain stems from a study of cytomegalovirus exposure and HLA in healthy donors. The PCR made use of 60 Vbeta and 13 Jbeta primers. Profiling relied on immunoSEQ multiplex PCR, and the TCRdb table lists in-frame clones only, not all of them. The table has about 110,000 clones, 74% seen once. CDR1 and CDR2 (germline): SGHRS, YFSETQ. The CDR3 contains 14 residues. V dropped 0 bases and J dropped 1 base, with 7 bases sitting between them. Sequencing used PBMCs. The TCR originated in a man aged 50 or older in good health and CMV-seropositive. V gene TRBV5-1 combines with J gene TRBJ2-5; weak D call: TRBD1 (5 bases). DNA of the CDR3: TGCGCCAGCAGCTTGGCCAGGGCCCAAGAGACCCAGTACTTC. Translating it yields CASSLARAQETQYF. The full variable domain, in which reference TRBV5-1 and TRBJ2-5 provide the parts outside the CDR3, is KAGVTQTPRYLIKTRGQQVTLSCSPISGHRSVSWYQQTPGQGLQFLFEYFSETQRNKGNFPGRFSGRQFSNSRSEMNVSTLELGDSALYLCASSLARAQETQYFGPGTRLLVL.